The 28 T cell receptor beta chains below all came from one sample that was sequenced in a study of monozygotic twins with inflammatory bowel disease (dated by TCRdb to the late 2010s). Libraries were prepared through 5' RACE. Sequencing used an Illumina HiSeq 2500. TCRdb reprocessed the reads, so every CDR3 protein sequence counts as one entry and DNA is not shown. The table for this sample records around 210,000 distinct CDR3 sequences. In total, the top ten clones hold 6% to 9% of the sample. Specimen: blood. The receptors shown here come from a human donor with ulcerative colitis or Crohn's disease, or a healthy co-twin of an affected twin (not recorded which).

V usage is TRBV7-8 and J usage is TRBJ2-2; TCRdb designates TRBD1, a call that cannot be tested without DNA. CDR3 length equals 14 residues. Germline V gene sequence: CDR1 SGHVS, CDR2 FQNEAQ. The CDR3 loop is CASSFTGGTGELFF.

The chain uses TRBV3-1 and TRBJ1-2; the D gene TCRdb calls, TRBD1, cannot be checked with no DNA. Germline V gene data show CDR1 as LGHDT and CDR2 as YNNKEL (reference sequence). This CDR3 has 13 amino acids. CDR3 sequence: CASSQTGGGGYTF.

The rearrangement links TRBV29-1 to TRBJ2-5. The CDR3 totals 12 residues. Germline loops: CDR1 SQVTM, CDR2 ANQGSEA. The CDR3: CSVDLWGETQYF.

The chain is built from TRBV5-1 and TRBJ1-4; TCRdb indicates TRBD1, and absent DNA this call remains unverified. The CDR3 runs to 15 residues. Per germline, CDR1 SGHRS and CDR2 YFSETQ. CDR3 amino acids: CASSLAPVGREKLFF.

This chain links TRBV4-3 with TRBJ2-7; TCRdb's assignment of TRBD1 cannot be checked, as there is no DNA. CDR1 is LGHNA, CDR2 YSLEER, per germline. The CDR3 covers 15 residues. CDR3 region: CASSQDETGSYEQYF.

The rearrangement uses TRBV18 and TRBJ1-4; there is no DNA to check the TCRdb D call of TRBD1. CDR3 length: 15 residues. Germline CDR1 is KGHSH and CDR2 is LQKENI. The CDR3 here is CASSPATGMGVKLFF.

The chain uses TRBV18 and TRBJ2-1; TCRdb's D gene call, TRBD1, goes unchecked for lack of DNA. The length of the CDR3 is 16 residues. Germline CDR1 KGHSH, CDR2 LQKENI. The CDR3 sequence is CASSPPAGQGGNEQFF.

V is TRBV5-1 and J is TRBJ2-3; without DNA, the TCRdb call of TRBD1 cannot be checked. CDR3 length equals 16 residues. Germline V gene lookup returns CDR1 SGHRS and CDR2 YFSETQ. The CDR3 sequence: CASSLPSGADSDTQYF.

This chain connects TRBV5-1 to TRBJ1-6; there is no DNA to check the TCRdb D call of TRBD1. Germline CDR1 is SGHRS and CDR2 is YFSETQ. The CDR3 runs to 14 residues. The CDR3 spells CASSPGQWDSPLHF.

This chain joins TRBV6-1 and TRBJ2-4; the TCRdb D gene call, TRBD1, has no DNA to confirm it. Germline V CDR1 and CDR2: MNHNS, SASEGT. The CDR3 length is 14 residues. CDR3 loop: CASRDTLAKNIQYF.

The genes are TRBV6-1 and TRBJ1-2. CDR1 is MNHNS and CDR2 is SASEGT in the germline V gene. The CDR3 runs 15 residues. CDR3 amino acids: CASSERPGGSYGYTF.

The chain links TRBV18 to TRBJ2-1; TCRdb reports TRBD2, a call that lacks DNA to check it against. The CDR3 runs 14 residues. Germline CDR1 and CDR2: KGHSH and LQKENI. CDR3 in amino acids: CASSLLGLAGEQFF. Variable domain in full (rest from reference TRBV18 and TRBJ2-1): NAGVMQNPRHLVRRRGQEARLRCSPMKGHSHVYWYRQLPEEGLKFMVYLQKENIIDESGMPKERFSAEFPKEGPSILRIQQVVRGDSAAYFCASSLLGLAGEQFFGPGTRLTVL.

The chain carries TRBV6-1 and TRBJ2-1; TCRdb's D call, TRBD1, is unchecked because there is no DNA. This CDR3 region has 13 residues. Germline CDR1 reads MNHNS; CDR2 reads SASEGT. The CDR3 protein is CASSDRVWNEQFF.

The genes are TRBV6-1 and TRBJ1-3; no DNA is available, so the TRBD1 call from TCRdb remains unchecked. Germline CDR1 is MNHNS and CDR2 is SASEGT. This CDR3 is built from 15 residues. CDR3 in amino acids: CASSDNTGAGNTIYF.

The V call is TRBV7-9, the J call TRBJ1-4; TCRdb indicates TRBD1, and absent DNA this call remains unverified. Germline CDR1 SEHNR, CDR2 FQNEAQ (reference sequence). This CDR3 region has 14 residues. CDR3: CASSLVDSNEKLFF.

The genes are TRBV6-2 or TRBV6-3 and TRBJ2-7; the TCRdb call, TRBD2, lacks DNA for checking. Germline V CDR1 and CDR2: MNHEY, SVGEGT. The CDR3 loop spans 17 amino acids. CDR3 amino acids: CASRTTGGLAGGSGYDF.

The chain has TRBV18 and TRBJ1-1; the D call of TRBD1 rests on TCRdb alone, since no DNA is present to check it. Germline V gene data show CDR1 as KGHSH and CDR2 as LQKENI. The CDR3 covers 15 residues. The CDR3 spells CASSQRTGMNTEAFF.

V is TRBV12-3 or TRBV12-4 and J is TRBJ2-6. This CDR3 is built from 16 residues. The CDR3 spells CASSLARTTGANVLTF.

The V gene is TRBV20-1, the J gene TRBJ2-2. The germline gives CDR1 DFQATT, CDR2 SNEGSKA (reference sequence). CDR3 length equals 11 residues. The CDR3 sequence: CSARFAGELFF.

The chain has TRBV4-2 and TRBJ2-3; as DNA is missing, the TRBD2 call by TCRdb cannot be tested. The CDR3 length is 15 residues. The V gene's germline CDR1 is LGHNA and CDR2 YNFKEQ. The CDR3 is CASSLGGGLVDTQYF.

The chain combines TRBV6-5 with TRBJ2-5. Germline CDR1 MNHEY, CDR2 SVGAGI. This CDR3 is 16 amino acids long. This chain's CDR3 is CASSYPIRRPRETQYF.

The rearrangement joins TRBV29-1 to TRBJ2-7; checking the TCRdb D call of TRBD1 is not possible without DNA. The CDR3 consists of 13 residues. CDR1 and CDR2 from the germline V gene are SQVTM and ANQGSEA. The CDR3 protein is CSVVGTGEFEQYF.

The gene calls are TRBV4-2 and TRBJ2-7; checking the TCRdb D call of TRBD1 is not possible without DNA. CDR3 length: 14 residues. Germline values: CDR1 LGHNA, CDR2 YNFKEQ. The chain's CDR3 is CASSHQGQLYEQYF.

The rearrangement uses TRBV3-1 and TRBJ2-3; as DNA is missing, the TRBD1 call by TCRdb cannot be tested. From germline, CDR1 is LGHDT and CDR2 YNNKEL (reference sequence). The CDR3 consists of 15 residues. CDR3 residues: CASSRAGPLGDTQYF.

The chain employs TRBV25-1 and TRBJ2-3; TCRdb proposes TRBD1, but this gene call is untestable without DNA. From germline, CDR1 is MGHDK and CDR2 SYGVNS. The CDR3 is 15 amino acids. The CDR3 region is CASSEWGTVTDTQYF.

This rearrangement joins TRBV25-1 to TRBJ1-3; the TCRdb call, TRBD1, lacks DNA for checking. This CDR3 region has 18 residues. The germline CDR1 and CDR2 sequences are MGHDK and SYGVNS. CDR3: CASRNRDRGHETRNTIYF.

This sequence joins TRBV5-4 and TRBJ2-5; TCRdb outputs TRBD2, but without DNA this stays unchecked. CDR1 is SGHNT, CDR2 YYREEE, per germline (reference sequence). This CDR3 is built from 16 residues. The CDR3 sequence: CASSLRSSGSQETQYF.

CDR3: CASSHGGEAFF. The rearrangement links TRBV6-6 to TRBJ1-1. CDR1 is MNHNY, CDR2 SVGAGI, per germline (reference sequence). This CDR3 contains 11 residues.